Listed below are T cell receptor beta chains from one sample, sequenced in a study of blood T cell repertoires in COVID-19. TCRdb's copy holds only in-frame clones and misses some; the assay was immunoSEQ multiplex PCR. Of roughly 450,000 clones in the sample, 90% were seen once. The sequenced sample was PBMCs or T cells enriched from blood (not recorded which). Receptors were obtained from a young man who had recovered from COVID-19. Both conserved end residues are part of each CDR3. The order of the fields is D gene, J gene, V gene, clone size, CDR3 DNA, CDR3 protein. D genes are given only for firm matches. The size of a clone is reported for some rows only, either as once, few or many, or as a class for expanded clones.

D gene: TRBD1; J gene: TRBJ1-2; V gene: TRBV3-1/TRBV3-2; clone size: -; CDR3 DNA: TGTGCCAGCAGCCAGCCTGGGACAGGGGGCGTCTATGGCTACACCTTC; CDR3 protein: CASSQPGTGGVYGYTF
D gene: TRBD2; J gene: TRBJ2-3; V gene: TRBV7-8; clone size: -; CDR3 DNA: TGTGCCAGCAGCTTAACGGGGGGACCTGCTGATACGCAGTATTTT; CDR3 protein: CASSLTGGPADTQYF
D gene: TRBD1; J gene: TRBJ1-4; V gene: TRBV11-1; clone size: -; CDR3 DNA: TGTGCCAGCAGCTCAGGGACAGGGGGCGAAAAACTGTTTTTT; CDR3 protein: CASSSGTGGEKLFF
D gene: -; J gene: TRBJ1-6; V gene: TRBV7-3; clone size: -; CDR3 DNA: TGTGCCAGCAGCCTAACCGGGTCACCCCTCCACTTT; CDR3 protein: CASSLTGSPLHF
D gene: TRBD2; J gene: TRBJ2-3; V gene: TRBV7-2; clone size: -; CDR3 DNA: TGTGCCAGCAGCTTAAAAATTAGCGGGCCAGATACGCAGTATTTT; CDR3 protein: CASSLKISGPDTQYF
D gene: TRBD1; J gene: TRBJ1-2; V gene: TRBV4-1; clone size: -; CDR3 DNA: TGCGCCAGCAGCCCCTCAAGGGGACAGGGGGCGCCTGGCTACACCTTC; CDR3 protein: CASSPSRGQGAPGYTF
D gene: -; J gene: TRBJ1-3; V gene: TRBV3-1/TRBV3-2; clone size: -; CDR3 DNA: TGTGCCAGCAGCGGCAGGGCCGACTCTGGAAACACCATATATTTT; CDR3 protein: CASSGRADSGNTIYF
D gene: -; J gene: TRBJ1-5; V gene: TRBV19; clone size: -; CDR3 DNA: TGTGCCAGTAGACAGTATAAAGATCAGCCCCAGCATTTT; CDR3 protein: CASRQYKDQPQHF
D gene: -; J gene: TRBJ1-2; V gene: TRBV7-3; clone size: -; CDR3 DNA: TGTGCCAGCAGCTTCCTTGGACAGCGCGGCTACACCTTC; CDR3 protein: CASSFLGQRGYTF
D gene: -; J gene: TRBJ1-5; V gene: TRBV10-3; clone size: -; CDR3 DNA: TGTGCCATCAGTGAGGAGTATAGCAATCAGCCCCAGCATTTT; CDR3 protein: CAISEEYSNQPQHF
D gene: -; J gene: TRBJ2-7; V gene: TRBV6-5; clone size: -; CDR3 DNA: TGTGCCAGCAGCCAAGGACATCAGGAGTACTTC; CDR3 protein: CASSQGHQEYF
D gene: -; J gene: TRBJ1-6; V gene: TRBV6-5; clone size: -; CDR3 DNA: TGTGCCAGCAGGACCTCCCAGGCGAATAATTCACCCCTCCACTTT; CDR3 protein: CASRTSQANNSPLHF
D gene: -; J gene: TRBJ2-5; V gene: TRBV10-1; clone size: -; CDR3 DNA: TGCGCCAGCAGTTTCGCGGGAACGGAAGAGACCCAGTACTTC; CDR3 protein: CASSFAGTEETQYF
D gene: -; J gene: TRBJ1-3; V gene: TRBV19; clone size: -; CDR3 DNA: TGTGCCAGTAGTATAGAGCAGGCCAGCTCTGGAAACACCATATATTTT; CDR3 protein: CASSIEQASSGNTIYF
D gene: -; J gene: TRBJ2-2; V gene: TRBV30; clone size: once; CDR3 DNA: TGTGCCTGGAGTCGGGTTTATGTCAGCGACACCGGGGAGCTGTTTTTT; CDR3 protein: CAWSRVYVSDTGELFF
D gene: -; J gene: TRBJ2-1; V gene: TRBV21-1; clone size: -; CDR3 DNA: TGTGCCAGCAGCTTCCGGGACAGGGGATACAATGAGCAGTTCTTC; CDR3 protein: CASSFRDRGYNEQFF
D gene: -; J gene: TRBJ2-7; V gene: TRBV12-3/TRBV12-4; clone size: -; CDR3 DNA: TGTGCCAGCAGCCCCACTGACTATTACGAGCAGTACTTC; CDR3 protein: CASSPTDYYEQYF
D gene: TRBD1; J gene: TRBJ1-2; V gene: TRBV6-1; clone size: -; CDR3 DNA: TGTGCCAGCAGTGAGATTCGTGGACAGGGGAGTAACTATGGCTACACCTTC; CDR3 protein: CASSEIRGQGSNYGYTF
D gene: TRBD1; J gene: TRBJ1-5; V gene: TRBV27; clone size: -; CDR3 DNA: TGTGCCAGCAGCCTACAGGGGACTCTAGTTCAGCCCCAGCATTTT; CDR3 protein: CASSLQGTLVQPQHF
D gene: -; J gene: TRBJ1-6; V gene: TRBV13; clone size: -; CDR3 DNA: TGTGCCAGCAGCTTGGGACTGGGATATTCACCCCTCCACTTT; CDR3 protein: CASSLGLGYSPLHF